Given below is one T cell receptor (beta chain) in context. Its specificity is not known. Relative to the germline gene, one junction end is altered; a read error may explain this. TCRdb redid the calling of the 5' RACE reads with MiXCR, one entry per CDR3 protein. The sample carries about 700,000 distinct CDR3 sequences, roughly 6% recorded once. This sample is part of a study of identical twins. This CDR3 spans 19 amino acids. Germline V gives CDR1 MNHEY, CDR2 SVGAGI. Findings of the study overall: Abundant beta clonotypes from cord blood bore fewer insertions; memory repertoires lacked this pattern.

The sequence was collected from a man between 18 and 29 years old in good health. What was sequenced was naive T cells sorted from blood. The chain combines TRBV6-5 with TRBJ1-3, with TRBD1 matching over 7 bases. The CDR3 nucleotides are TGTACCAGCAGTTACCTTGAGACGACAGGGAAGAGCTCTGGAAACACCATATATTTT. This translates into CTSSYLETTGKSSGNTIYF.